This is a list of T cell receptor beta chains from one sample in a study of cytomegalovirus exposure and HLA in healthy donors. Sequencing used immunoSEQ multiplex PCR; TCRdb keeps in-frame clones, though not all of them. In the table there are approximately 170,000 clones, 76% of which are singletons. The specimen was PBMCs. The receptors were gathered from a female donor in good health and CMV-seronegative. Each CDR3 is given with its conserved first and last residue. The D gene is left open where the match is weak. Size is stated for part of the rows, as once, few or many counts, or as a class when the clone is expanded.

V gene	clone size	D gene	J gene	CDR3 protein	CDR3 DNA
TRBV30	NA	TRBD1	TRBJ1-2	CAWSEGQPDYGYTF	TGTGCCTGGAGTGAGGGACAGCCTGACTATGGCTACACCTTC
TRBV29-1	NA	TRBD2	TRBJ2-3	CSGTSGTTDTQYF	TGCAGCGGCACTAGCGGGACCACAGATACGCAGTATTTT
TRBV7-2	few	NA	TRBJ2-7	CASRAGSHEQYF	TGTGCCAGCAGGGCGGGGTCCCACGAGCAGTACTTC
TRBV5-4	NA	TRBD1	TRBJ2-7	CASSLKGGRYEQYF	TGTGCCAGCAGCTTAAAAGGGGGCAGGTACGAGCAGTACTTC
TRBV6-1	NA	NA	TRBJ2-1	CASSEAMRAPYNEQFF	TGTGCCAGCAGTGAAGCAATGAGGGCCCCCTACAATGAGCAGTTCTTC
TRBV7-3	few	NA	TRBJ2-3	CASSLMNGGTDTQYF	TGTGCCAGCAGCTTAATGAACGGTGGCACAGATACGCAGTATTTT
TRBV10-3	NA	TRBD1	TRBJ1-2	CAISEGGGQGRGYTF	TGTGCCATCAGTGAGGGAGGTGGACAGGGCCGCGGCTACACCTTC
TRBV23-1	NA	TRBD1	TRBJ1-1	CASSLYSGTAPGEAFF	TGCGCCAGCAGCCTTTATTCCGGGACAGCTCCCGGTGAAGCTTTCTTT
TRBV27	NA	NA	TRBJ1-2	CASRSALTGFGYTF	TGTGCCAGCCGTTCGGCCCTCACAGGGTTTGGCTACACCTTC
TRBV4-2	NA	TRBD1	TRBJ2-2	CASSQPDRALFF	TGTGCCAGCAGCCAACCCGACAGGGCGCTGTTTTTT
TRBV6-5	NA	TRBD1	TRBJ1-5	CASRSTGGNQPQHF	TGTGCCAGCAGATCGACAGGGGGTAACCAGCCCCAGCATTTT
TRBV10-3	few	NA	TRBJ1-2	CAISVSLSGYTF	TGTGCCATCAGTGTATCCTTGAGTGGCTACACCTTC
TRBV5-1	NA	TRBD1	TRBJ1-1	CASSFSPGTGDTEAFF	TGCGCCAGCAGCTTTTCCCCCGGGACAGGGGACACTGAAGCTTTCTTT
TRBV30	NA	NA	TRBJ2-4	CAWTTENIQYF	TGTGCCTGGACGACAGAAAACATTCAGTACTTC
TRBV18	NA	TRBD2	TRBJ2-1	CASSIGTSGKYEQFF	TGTGCCAGCTCAATTGGGACTAGCGGGAAGTATGAGCAGTTCTTC
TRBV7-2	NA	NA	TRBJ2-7	CASSLEPRAPYEQYF	TGTGCCAGCAGCTTAGAACCCAGGGCGCCATACGAGCAGTACTTC
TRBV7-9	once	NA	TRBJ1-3	CASSYRPGHSYSGNTIYF	TGTGCCAGCAGCTATCGCCCGGGACACTCATACTCTGGAAACACCATATATTTT
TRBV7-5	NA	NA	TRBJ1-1	CVRSEDRRNTEAFF	TGTGTCAGAAGCGAGGACAGGAGGAACACTGAAGCTTTCTTT
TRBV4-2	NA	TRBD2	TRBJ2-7	CASSRHFGTSEMVEQYF	TGTGCCAGCAGCCGACACTTCGGGACTAGCGAAATGGTCGAGCAGTACTTC
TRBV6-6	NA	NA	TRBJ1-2	CASISDSNYGYTF	TGTGCCAGCATCTCGGACAGCAACTATGGCTACACCTTC
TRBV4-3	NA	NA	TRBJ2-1	CASSRTRGNEQFF	TGCGCCAGCAGCCGGACACGGGGGAATGAGCAGTTCTTC
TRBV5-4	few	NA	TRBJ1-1	CASSPGGGGSMNTEAFF	TGTGCCAGCAGCCCCGGGGGAGGGGGTTCGATGAACACTGAAGCTTTCTTT
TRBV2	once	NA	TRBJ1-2	CASSEERGGYTF	TGTGCCAGCAGTGAAGAGAGAGGTGGCTACACCTTC